The TCR beta chain under discussion was sequenced for a study of shared clonotypes between healthy human individuals. The CDR3 runs 17 residues. The junction had 12 bases not matched to a gene; V was cut back by 3 bases and J by 2 bases. CDR1 and CDR2 from the germline V gene are SGHAT and FQDESV (reference sequence). Profiling relied on immunoSEQ multiplex PCR, and the TCRdb table lists in-frame clones only, not all of them. The data hold about 120,000 clones, with 68% observed a single time. HIV-negative, healthy adults without recent acute infections or vaccinations were the donors. The clonotype originates from a woman under 40 in good health. The source material was memory CD8+ T cells sorted from blood. Subset reported: CD45RO+ cells pooled with CCR7-negative TemRA cells. The V and J genes are TRBV11-1 and TRBJ2-5; 7 bases match TRBD1. The CDR3 sequence is CASSFGSDDRVQETQYF. In DNA form, the CDR3 reads TGTGCCAGCAGCTTCGGCTCCGACGACAGGGTGCAAGAGACCCAGTACTTC. The complete variable domain, with remaining parts taken from reference TRBV11-1 and TRBJ2-5, reads EAEVAQSPRYKITEKSQAVAFWCDPISGHATLYWYRQILGQGPELLVQFQDESVVDDSQLPKDRFSAERLKGVDSTLKIQPAELGDSAMYLCASSFGSDDRVQETQYFGPGTRLLVL.